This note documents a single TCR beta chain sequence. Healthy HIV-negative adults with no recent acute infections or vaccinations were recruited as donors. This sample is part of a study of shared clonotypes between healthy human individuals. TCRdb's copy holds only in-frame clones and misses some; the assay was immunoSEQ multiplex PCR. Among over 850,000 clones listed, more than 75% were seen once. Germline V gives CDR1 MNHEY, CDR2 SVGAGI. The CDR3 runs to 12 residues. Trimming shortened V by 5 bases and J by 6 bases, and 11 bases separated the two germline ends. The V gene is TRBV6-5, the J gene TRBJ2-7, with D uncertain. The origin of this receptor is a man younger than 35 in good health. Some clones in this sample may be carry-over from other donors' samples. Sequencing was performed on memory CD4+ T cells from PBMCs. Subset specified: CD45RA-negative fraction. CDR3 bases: TGTGCCAGCAGTGGCCGATCTAGCGAGCAGTACTTC. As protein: CASSGRSSEQYF.